This is a list of T cell receptor beta chains from one sample in a study of radiotherapy plus CTLA-4 blockade in lung cancer. The assay was immunoSEQ multiplex PCR, and TCRdb's table has in-frame clones only and misses some. The table includes some 15,000 clones, around 70% detected once. Sequencing was performed on peripheral blood, taken from a patient treated with radiotherapy plus ipilimumab. These receptors were taken from a human donor with non-small cell lung cancer whose response to radiotherapy plus ipilimumab could not be evaluated. CDR3s include the opening cysteine and the closing phenylalanine or tryptophan. The order of the fields is V gene, J gene, clone size, D gene, CDR3 DNA, CDR3 protein. The D gene is left open where the match is weak. The size of a clone is reported for some rows only, either as once, few or many, or as a class for expanded clones.

>TRBV7-9|TRBJ1-5|-|TRBD1
TGTGCCAGCAGCACGGAGACAGGGTCCGGCCATCAGCCCCAGCATTTT
CASSTETGSGHQPQHF
>TRBV12-5|TRBJ2-7|medium-sized|-
TGTGCTAGTGGTTTCCCCTACTACGAGCAGTACTTC
CASGFPYYEQYF
>TRBV5-6|TRBJ2-1|-|TRBD1
TGTGCCAGCAGCTGGATTGGGACAGGGGCAGGCGTTGAGCAGTTCTTC
CASSWIGTGAGVEQFF
>TRBV5-8|TRBJ1-6|-|TRBD1
TGTGCCAGCAGTACAGGGGGCGGCAATTCACCCCTCCACTTT
CASSTGGGNSPLHF
>TRBV7-2|TRBJ1-3|-|-
TGTGCCAGCAGCTTAGCGGGCAGGTTTGCAGGAAACACCATATATTTT
CASSLAGRFAGNTIYF
>TRBV5-1|TRBJ1-1|-|-
TGCGCCAGCACCATAACGGGGATGAACACTGAAGCTTTCTTT
CASTITGMNTEAFF
>TRBV6-5|TRBJ2-5|-|TRBD2
TGTGCCAGCAGTTACTCGCGGGGGGCAGAGACCCAGTACTTC
CASSYSRGAETQYF
>TRBV15|TRBJ2-3|-|TRBD2
TGTGCCACCAGCAGGACTAGCGGGGGCACAGATACGCAGTATTTT
CATSRTSGGTDTQYF
>TRBV5-4|TRBJ1-2|-|TRBD1
TGTGCCAGCAGCTTAAGACAGGGCCCGAACTACACCTTC
CASSLRQGPNYTF
>TRBV12-5|TRBJ2-2|-|TRBD1
TGTGCTAGTGGCCTGACCGGGACAGGGGTGCGGGAGCTGTTTTTT
CASGLTGTGVRELFF
>TRBV6-1|TRBJ1-1|-|-
TGTGCCAGCAGTATCCCAGGGGCCACTGAAGCTTTCTTT
CASSIPGATEAFF
>TRBV6-5|TRBJ1-2|-|-
TGTGCCAGCAGTTCGACACCGTCCTATGGCTACACCTTC
CASSSTPSYGYTF
>TRBV9|TRBJ2-7|-|-
TGTGCCAGCAGCGTATCAGGGCTAACCTACGAGCAGTACTTC
CASSVSGLTYEQYF
>TRBV19|TRBJ1-1|-|-
TGTGCCAGTAGTACAAGCAGGACAGCGAACACTGAAGCTTTCTTT
CASSTSRTANTEAFF
>TRBV27|TRBJ1-2|few|-
TGTGCCAGCAGTGCCGGGACACCCCTCGGAGATGGCTACACCTTC
CASSAGTPLGDGYTF
>TRBV25-1|TRBJ2-1|few|TRBD2
TGTGCCAGCGGGGGGAGGACTAGGAGGGACAATGAGCAGTTCTTC
CASGGRTRRDNEQFF
>TRBV27|TRBJ1-5|-|-
TGTGCCAGCAGTTTGCAGGGTCGTCTCCAGCCCCAGCATTTT
CASSLQGRLQPQHF
>TRBV6-5|TRBJ1-1|medium-sized|TRBD1
TGTGCCAGCAAAGAAAGACAGGGGAACACTGAAGCTTTCTTT
CASKERQGNTEAFF
>TRBV19|TRBJ1-3|few|-
TGTGCCAGTAGTGCGGACAGTTACTCTGGAAACACCATATATTTT
CASSADSYSGNTIYF
>TRBV28|TRBJ2-3|-|TRBD2
TGTGCCAGCAGTTCCCGGGTAGCGGGGGGATTCACAGATACGCAGTATTTT
CASSSRVAGGFTDTQYF
>TRBV7-9|TRBJ2-2|-|TRBD2
TGTGCCAGCAGCTTAGGACGGGGGGGAGACACCGGGGAGCTGTTTTTT
CASSLGRGGDTGELFF
>TRBV7-2|TRBJ1-1|-|-
TGTGCCAGCAGCTTAGCGGCCCGTTTCACTGAAGCTTTCTTT
CASSLAARFTEAFF
>TRBV10-1|TRBJ2-7|few|-
TGCGCCAGCAGTGAAGGAGGTTACGAGCAGTACTTC
CASSEGGYEQYF
>TRBV7-2|TRBJ2-5|-|TRBD2
TGTGCCAGCAGCTCACGACCTACCTCGAGCGGGGGGGCGGAGACCCAGTACTTC
CASSSRPTSSGGAETQYF